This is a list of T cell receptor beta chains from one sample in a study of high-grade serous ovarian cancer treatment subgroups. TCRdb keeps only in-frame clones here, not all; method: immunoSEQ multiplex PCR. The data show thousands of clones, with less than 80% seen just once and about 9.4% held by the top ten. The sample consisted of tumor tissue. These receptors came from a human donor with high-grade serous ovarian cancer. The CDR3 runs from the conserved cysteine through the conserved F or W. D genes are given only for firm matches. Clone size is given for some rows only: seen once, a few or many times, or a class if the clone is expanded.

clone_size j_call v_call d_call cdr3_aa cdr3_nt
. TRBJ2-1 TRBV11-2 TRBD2 CASSLGLSSGSEQFF TGTGCCAGCAGCTTAGGTCTGTCTAGCGGGAGTGAGCAGTTCTTC
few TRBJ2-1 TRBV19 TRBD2 CASRAGTSGIRQFF TGTGCCAGTAGAGCCGGGACTAGCGGGATCCGGCAGTTCTTC
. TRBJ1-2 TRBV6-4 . CASSLGTGYTF TGTGCCAGCAGTTTAGGCACTGGCTACACCTTC
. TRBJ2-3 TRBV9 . CASSISGSSTDTQYF TGTGCCAGCAGCATTAGCGGTTCTAGCACAGATACGCAGTATTTT
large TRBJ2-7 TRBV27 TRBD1 CASSPDRGAGQRWYF TGTGCCAGCAGTCCTGACAGGGGGGCCGGTCAGCGGTGGTACTTC
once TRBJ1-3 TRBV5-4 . CASSLAGPENTIYF TGTGCCAGCAGCCTAGCCGGTCCTGAAAACACCATATATTTT
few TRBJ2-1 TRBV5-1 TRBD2 CASSVLAGDNEQFF TGCGCCAGCAGTGTCCTAGCGGGAGACAATGAGCAGTTCTTC
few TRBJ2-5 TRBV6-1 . CASNGGRGLQTQYF TGTGCCAGCAACGGGGGCAGGGGTTTGCAGACCCAGTACTTC
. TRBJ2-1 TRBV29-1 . CSARTGTGNEQFF TGCAGCGCCCGAACTGGTACTGGCAATGAGCAGTTCTTC
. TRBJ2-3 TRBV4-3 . CASSQVGSADTQYF TGCGCCAGCAGCCAAGTGGGGAGCGCAGATACGCAGTATTTT
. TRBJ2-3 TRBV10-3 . CAISDGRPPDTQYF TGTGCCATCAGTGACGGCAGACCCCCAGATACGCAGTATTTT
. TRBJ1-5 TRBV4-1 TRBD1 CASSRQGAEQPQHF TGCGCCAGCAGTAGACAGGGGGCGGAACAGCCCCAGCATTTT
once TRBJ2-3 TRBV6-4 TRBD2 CASSGTSGGTDTQYF TGTGCCAGCAGTGGGACTAGCGGGGGCACAGATACGCAGTATTTT
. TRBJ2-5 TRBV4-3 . CASSQGHSGRTGTTQYF TGCGCCAGCAGCCAAGGCCATTCGGGACGGACGGGGACGACCCAGTACTTC
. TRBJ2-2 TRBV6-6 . CASRASSNTGELFF TGTGCCAGCAGGGCTAGCTCGAACACCGGGGAGCTGTTTTTT
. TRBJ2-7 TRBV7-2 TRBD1 CASSVRTGEFNEQYF TGTGCCAGCAGCGTTAGGACAGGGGAATTCAACGAGCAGTACTTC
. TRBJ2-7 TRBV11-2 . CASSLEEAQVEQYF TGTGCCAGCAGCTTAGAGGAGGCCCAGGTCGAGCAGTACTTC
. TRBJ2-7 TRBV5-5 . CASSPVRGSYEQYF TGTGCCAGCAGCCCGGTGAGGGGCTCCTACGAGCAGTACTTC